This TCR beta chain was identified in a study of early T cells in non-severe SARS-CoV-2 infection. As part of library construction, unique molecular identifiers were attached to individual cDNA molecules. Each CDR3 protein gets one entry after TCRdb re-called the 5' RACE reads with MiXCR. The sample lists 55,000 to 70,000 distinct CDR3 sequences, about 4.6% occurring once. The sample holds many counts of this clonotype. The CDR3 length is 12 residues. Trimming removed 0 bases at V and 5 bases at J, with 4 bases between. The germline gives CDR1 SGHVS, CDR2 FNYEAQ. The source is an adult who was a healthcare worker with PCR-confirmed SARS-CoV-2 infection or an uninfected control (not recorded which). The donor label of this sample is uncertain. This rearrangement joins TRBV7-6 to TRBJ2-5; D is uncertain. The sequencing used whole blood, collected at baseline. CDR3 DNA sequence: TGTGCCAGCAGCTTAGCGGAGGAGACCCAGTACTTC. Its protein product is CASSLAEETQYF.